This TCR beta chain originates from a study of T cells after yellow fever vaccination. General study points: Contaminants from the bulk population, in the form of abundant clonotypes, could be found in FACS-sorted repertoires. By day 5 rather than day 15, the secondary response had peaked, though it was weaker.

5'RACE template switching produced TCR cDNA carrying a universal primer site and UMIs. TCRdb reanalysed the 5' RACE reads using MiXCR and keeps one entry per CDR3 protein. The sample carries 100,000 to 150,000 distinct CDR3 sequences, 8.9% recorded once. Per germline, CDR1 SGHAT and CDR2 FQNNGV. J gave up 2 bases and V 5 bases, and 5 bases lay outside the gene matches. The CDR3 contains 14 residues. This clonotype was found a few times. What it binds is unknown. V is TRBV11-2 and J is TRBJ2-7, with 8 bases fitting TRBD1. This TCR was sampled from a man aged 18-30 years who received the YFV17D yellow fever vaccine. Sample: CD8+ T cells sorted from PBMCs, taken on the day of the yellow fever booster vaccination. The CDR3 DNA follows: TGTGCCAGCAGCCGGACAGGGATAGCCTACGAGCAGTACTTC. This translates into CASSRTGIAYEQYF.